These 12 T cell receptor beta chains were all obtained from the same sample, sequenced in a study of T cell repertoires in cytomegalovirus infection. TCRdb ran MiXCR on the reads and lists one entry per CDR3 protein. The sample shows hundreds of thousands of distinct CDR3 sequences, approximately 24% of them seen only once. Sequenced sample: CD8+ T cells from PBMCs. The receptors shown here come from a human donor in good health (CMV status not recorded). Some clones in this sample may be carry-over from other donors' samples.

This clonotype was counted between two and nine times. This rearrangement joins TRBV27 to TRBJ1-2; D uncertain. The ends were cut back, 2 bases at V and 7 bases at J, with 11 bases in the middle. The V gene's germline CDR1 is MNHEY and CDR2 SMNVEV (reference sequence). CDR3 size: 13 residues. The CDR3 sequence: CASSLGFATGYTF. The CDR3 bases are TGTGCCAGCAGTTTAGGGTTCGCGACTGGCTACACCTTC.

This clonotype was counted a few times. The chain combines TRBV23-1 with TRBJ1-4; the D is unclear. TRBV23-1 is assigned to the ORF class and has an uncertain function. The length of the CDR3 is 16 residues. V lost 7 bases to trimming and J lost 0 bases, with 15 bases between them. This CDR3 is CASTKVPEATNEKLFF. For the CDR3, the DNA is TGCGCCAGCACTAAGGTCCCGGAGGCAACTAATGAAAAACTGTTTTTT.

V gene TRBV7-9 combines with J gene TRBJ1-1; 9 positions match TRBD1. Germline trimming cut 7 bases from V and 1 base from J; bases unmatched to any gene: 10. The CDR3 loop spans 16 amino acids. Per germline, CDR1 SEHNR and CDR2 FQNEAQ (reference sequence). CDR3 loop: CASTKLQGAGNTEAFF. The CDR3, as DNA: TGTGCCAGCACCAAATTACAGGGGGCCGGGAACACTGAAGCTTTCTTT.

This clonotype has just one count. The V and J genes are TRBV7-6 and TRBJ2-7; D may be TRBD1 (6 bases). Deletions cut 4 bases from V and 2 bases from J, with 12 bases between. The CDR3 contains 14 residues. Germline CDR1 and CDR2: SGHVS and FNYEAQ. This CDR3 is CASSSQGAAYEQYV. CDR3 in DNA: TGTGCCAGCAGCTCACAGGGTGCGGCCTACGAGCAGTACGTC.

This clonotype was detected ten times or more. V usage is TRBV12-3 or TRBV12-4 and J usage is TRBJ2-6; perhaps TRBD1 as D (6 bases). The CDR3 runs 16 residues. V was pared by 1 base and J by 1 base, with 8 bases between. CDR3 DNA: TGTGCCAGCAGTTTAGGAGGGGGTTCTGGGGCCAACGTCCTGACTTTC. Amino acids: CASSLGGGSGANVLTF.

This clonotype turned up a few times. The V call is TRBV27, the J call TRBJ2-1; 9 positions agree with TRBD2. Trimming took 4 bases from V and 3 from J; bases not matched to a gene: 7. Germline lookup yields CDR1 MNHEY and CDR2 SMNVEV (reference sequence). The CDR3 contains 16 residues. CDR3 DNA: TGTGCCAGCAGTTATTCTAGCGGGGAGTTCTACAATGAGCAGTTCTTC. It yields the protein CASSYSSGEFYNEQFF.

This clonotype was observed many times. This chain uses TRBV7-6 with TRBJ2-7, with 8 bases that match TRBD2. The trim removed 4 bases at V and 3 bases at J, leaving 5 bases unmatched. CDR3 length equals 14 residues. Germline CDR1 SGHVS, CDR2 FNYEAQ. The CDR3 bases are TGTGCCAGCAGCTCACCGGGACTAGTCTACGAGCAGTACTTC. Translating it yields CASSSPGLVYEQYF.

Many counts were recorded for this clonotype. The rearrangement links TRBV7-2 to TRBJ1-1; D may be TRBD1 (5 bases). Germline V gene data show CDR1 as SGHTA and CDR2 as FQGNSA. This CDR3 contains 14 residues. Trimming took off 1 base at V and 4 bases at J, with 10 bases between the two ends. The CDR3 spells CASSLVPGGTEAFF. The CDR3 bases are TGTGCCAGCAGCTTAGTGCCCGGGGGCACTGAAGCTTTCTTT.

This rearrangement joins TRBV29-1 to TRBJ1-2; D is undetermined. Per the germline V gene, CDR1 is SQVTM and CDR2 is ANQGSEA. V was cut by 6 bases and J by 4 bases, with 12 bases left in between. The CDR3 is 12 residues long. CDR3 loop: CSVPTSPYGYTF. The CDR3 DNA reads TGCAGCGTCCCCACGTCCCCCTATGGCTACACCTTC.

This clonotype was counted many times. The chain recombines TRBV7-9 with TRBJ2-5; D remains ambiguous. Trimming stripped 4 bases from V and 3 bases from J, with 6 bases between. Germline V CDR1 and CDR2: SEHNR, FQNEAQ (reference sequence). The CDR3 runs to 12 residues. The CDR3 sequence: CASSWWEETQYF. The CDR3 DNA sequence: TGTGCCAGCAGCTGGTGGGAAGAGACCCAGTACTTC.

This chain joins TRBV10-2 and TRBJ1-2; D not resolved. V was pared by 0 bases and J by 5 bases, with 10 bases between. This CDR3 spans 14 amino acids. The germline V gene has CDR1 WSHSY and CDR2 SAAADI. This chain's CDR3 is CASSESGLSYGYTF. CDR3 nucleotides: TGCGCCAGCAGTGAGTCCGGACTAAGTTATGGCTACACCTTC.

Turning to this clonotype: A much more abundant neighbour one base away suggests this may be a read error. The chain employs TRBV29-1 and TRBJ2-5, with 11 bases aligning to TRBD1. The germline V gene encodes CDR1 SQVTM and CDR2 ANQGSEA. J gave up 6 bases and V 3 bases, and 6 bases lay outside the gene matches. This CDR3 spans 14 amino acids. CDR3 sequence reads: CSVEVGQGAKTQYF. The DNA of the CDR3 is TGCAGCGTTGAGGTTGGACAGGGGGCAAAGACCCAGTACTTC.